This T cell receptor (beta chain) came from a study of T cells expressing NK-cell markers. CDR1 and CDR2 from the germline V gene are SGHVS and FNYEAQ. The CDR3 length is 16 residues. Making the TCR beta cDNA relied on 5'RACE template switching with UMIs. TCRdb re-called the 5' RACE reads and gives one entry per CDR3 protein, without DNA. The data include roughly 420,000 distinct CDR3 sequences; the top ten clones carry 7.3%. This TCR was recovered from a woman between 18 and 70 years old in good health. The rearrangement joins TRBV7-6 to TRBJ2-1. Material: blood T cells: a sorted CD56 or NKG2C T cell subset, CD4+ or CD8+ T cells, or bulk PBMC T cells (not recorded which). CDR3: CASSLDAVSSYNEQFF.